A single sample is the source of the 14 T cell receptor beta chains below, sequenced in a study of T cell repertoires in cytomegalovirus infection. TCRdb fed the reads into MiXCR, producing one record per CDR3 protein. This sample yields roughly 350,000 distinct CDR3 sequences, of which roughly 34% are seen a single time; approximately 13% belongs to the top ten. No cognate antigen is known for these TCRs. The input for sequencing was cultured PBMCs, taken from culture after CMV antigen stimulation. The receptors here all came from a human donor in good health (CMV status not recorded). Some clones in this sample may be carry-over from other donors' samples.

The J gene is TRBJ2-7, the V gene TRBV28; no clear D. The CDR3 is made up of 13 amino acids. V was clipped by 3 bases and J by 3 bases, with 9 bases between them. The V gene's germline CDR1 is MDHEN and CDR2 SYDVKM. In DNA, the CDR3 is TGTGCCAGCAGTTTGAACCTTCGCTACGAGCAGTACTTC. Translation: CASSLNLRYEQYF.

This chain joins TRBV4-2 and TRBJ2-1, with D maybe TRBD2 (6 bases). The germline CDR1 and CDR2 sequences are LGHNA and YNFKEQ. V dropped 4 bases and J dropped 5 bases, with 9 bases sitting between them. The CDR3 contains 13 residues. CDR3: CASSLQRDNEQFF. CDR3 coding DNA: TGTGCCAGCAGCCTCCAGCGGGACAATGAGCAGTTCTTC.

This clonotype showed up just once. This chain links TRBV6-1 with TRBJ1-2; 12 bases agree with TRBD1. Germline-derived CDR1 and CDR2 are MNHNS and SASEGT. CDR3 size: 16 residues. V gave up 5 bases and J gave up 3 bases; unmatched junction bases: 7. This CDR3 reads CASSYGTGGTDYGYTF. The DNA for the CDR3 is TGTGCCAGCAGTTACGGGACAGGGGGCACCGACTATGGCTACACCTTC.

The V call is TRBV12-3 or TRBV12-4, the J call TRBJ2-3; D is possibly TRBD1 or TRBD2 (5 bases each). This CDR3 is built from 15 residues. The V and J ends lost 5 bases and 1 base respectively, with 13 bases between them. The CDR3 region has the DNA TGTGCCAGCAGTGGGACCGGCCTTGGCACAGATACGCAGTATTTT. Its protein is CASSGTGLGTDTQYF.

This clonotype was observed many times. The V gene is TRBV7-8, the J gene TRBJ2-7; TRBD2 matches 11 bases. The trim removed 2 bases at V and 0 bases at J, leaving 15 bases unmatched. Per germline, CDR1 SGHVS and CDR2 FQNEAQ. The CDR3 contains 20 residues. CDR3 DNA sequence: TGTGCCAGCAGCTTACGCTCGCGACTAGCGGGGCCTCAAAGCTCCTACGAGCAGTACTTC. As protein: CASSLRSRLAGPQSSYEQYF.

The gene calls are TRBV7-9 and TRBJ2-5, with TRBD2 matching over 11 bases. The CDR3 covers 15 residues. V gave up 5 bases and J gave up 5 bases; unmatched junction bases: 7. Germline V gene sequence: CDR1 SEHNR, CDR2 FQNEAQ (reference sequence). The CDR3 DNA reads as TGTGCCAGCAGCGCTATAGCGGGAGGGCTGGAGACCCAGTACTTC. Protein product: CASSAIAGGLETQYF.

This clonotype was seen at least ten times. The rearrangement joins TRBV7-2 to TRBJ1-5; D unclear. The CDR3 extends over 14 amino acids. From germline, CDR1 is SGHTA and CDR2 FQGNSA. V was shortened by 3 bases and J by 1 base, with 7 bases between the two germline ends. The CDR3 spells CASSFFLSNQPQHF. DNA of the CDR3: TGTGCCAGCAGCTTCTTTTTAAGCAATCAGCCCCAGCATTTT.

The V call is TRBV4-3, the J call TRBJ2-3; the D gene is possibly TRBD1 (5 bases). The CDR3 length is 13 residues. The germline CDR1 and CDR2 sequences are LGHNA and YSLEER. With 2 bases removed from V and 11 bases from J, the gap between germline ends came to 14 bases. CDR3 sequence reads: CASSQQIGARQYF. CDR3 bases: TGCGCCAGCAGCCAACAGATTGGGGCAAGGCAGTATTTT.

This chain uses TRBV2 with TRBJ1-1; no reliable D call. The germline V gene has CDR1 SNHLY and CDR2 FYNNEI. The germline V and J ends were trimmed by 8 bases and 3 bases, with 10 bases remaining between them. CDR3 length: 12 amino acids. CDR3 region: CASLQLHTEAFF. For the CDR3, the DNA is TGTGCCAGCTTACAGCTTCACACTGAAGCTTTCTTT.

This clonotype appeared a few times. The genes are TRBV4-1 and TRBJ2-2; D is possibly TRBD1 (6 bases). The length of the CDR3 is 18 residues. V was trimmed by 0 bases and J by 6 bases, leaving 20 bases between them. Germline assignment: CDR1 MGHRA and CDR2 YSYEKL. CDR3 sequence (DNA): TGCGCCAGCAGCCAAGAGACTCTCGGGACAACCCGGCCCGGGGAGCTGTTTTTT. Translated, it gives CASSQETLGTTRPGELFF.

This clonotype was seen many times. The chain employs TRBV20-1 and TRBJ2-2; 14 bases line up with TRBD2. The CDR3 is 15 amino acids. CDR1 is DFQATT and CDR2 is SNEGSKA in the germline V gene (reference sequence). J gave up 7 bases and V 1 base, and 2 bases lay outside the gene matches. DNA for the CDR3: TGCAGTGCTAGAGGGACTAGCGGGAGGATCGGGGAGCTGTTTTTT. It is translated as CSARGTSGRIGELFF.

This clonotype was detected many times. The chain uses TRBV7-2 and TRBJ2-1, with 11 nucleotides matching TRBD2. V lost 0 bases and J lost 4; bases outside the gene matches: 5. The CDR3 has 17 amino acids. Germline values: CDR1 SGHTA, CDR2 FQGNSA. CDR3 sequence reads: CASSLATSGRAYNEQFF. The CDR3 DNA is TGTGCCAGCAGCTTAGCCACTAGCGGGAGAGCTTACAATGAGCAGTTCTTC.

This chain uses TRBV6-1 with TRBJ2-7, with D unresolved. The CDR3 covers 14 residues. Germline CDR1 and CDR2: MNHNS and SASEGT. Trimming stripped 4 bases from V and 2 bases from J, with 12 bases between. CDR3 sequence (DNA): TGTGCCAGCAGTGGGGCCATGGACCCCTACGAGCAGTACGTC. Its protein is CASSGAMDPYEQYV.

V usage is TRBV6-1 and J usage is TRBJ1-6, with D unclear. Germline-derived CDR1 and CDR2 are MNHNS and SASEGT. The germline V and J ends were trimmed by 10 bases and 0 bases, with 13 bases remaining between them. The CDR3 loop spans 15 amino acids. CDR3 sequence (DNA): TGTGCCACTACCCCGGCGAGCTCCTATAATTCACCCCTCCACTTT. This translates into CATTPASSYNSPLHF.